The subject of this entry is one T cell receptor (beta chain). The sample is drawn from a study of blood T cell repertoires in COVID-19. Original methodology: The assay estimated nucleated cells by amplifying reference gene primers. Method: immunoSEQ multiplex PCR; TCRdb's copy keeps in-frame clones and lacks some. From that table come the V and J calls and clone size; the DNA was used to work out D and trimming. This sample has 9,500 to 15,000 clones, with 75% to 90% found just once. Germline-derived CDR1 and CDR2 are WSHSY and SAAADI. V lost 3 bases and J 4 bases, leaving 10 bases between the germline ends. The CDR3 totals 14 residues.

The chain links TRBV10-2 to TRBJ2-1; perhaps TRBD2 as D (5 bases). The clonotype comes from a human donor in a cohort sampled during active COVID-19. The sequenced material came from peripheral blood. The CDR3 is CASSDLRTYNEQFF. Here the CDR3 DNA reads TGCGCCAGCAGTGATCTAAGGACTTACAATGAGCAGTTCTTC.